This TCR beta chain is from a study of blood T cell repertoires in COVID-19. About the study: PBMCs, B-cell-depleted T cells, or T cells provided the cDNA or gDNA that made up the material.

The CDR3 is made up of 13 amino acids. Trimming stripped 5 bases from V and 7 bases from J, with 12 bases between. In germline, CDR1 is WNHNN, CDR2 SYGVQD (reference sequence). Cohorts were assigned according to the clinical history that participants reported. Per the original data handling: Amplification with reference gene primers provided the estimates of nucleated cell counts. Generated by immunoSEQ multiplex PCR, the TCRdb table keeps only in-frame clones and is missing some. V and J calls and clone size come straight from that table; D and trimming were deduced from the DNA. Here the sample spans about 180,000 clones, over 75% being singletons.

The gene calls are TRBV10-1 and TRBJ2-1; D unclear. Sequences were obtained from PBMCs or T cells enriched from blood (not recorded which). This TCR derives from a human donor with acute COVID-19. The donor label of this sample is uncertain. CDR3 sequence reads: CASSSGPTNEQFF. CDR3 nucleotides: TGCGCCAGCAGTTCTGGGCCCACTAATGAGCAGTTCTTC.